This T cell receptor (beta chain) originates from a study of CD8 T cells in ankylosing spondylitis. Broader study findings: It was reported that disease-linked clones were significantly enriched in matched ankylosing spondylitis synovial fluid.

CDR1 is SGDLS and CDR2 is YYNGEE in the germline V gene. Trimming left V 9 bases short and J 5 bases short, with 9 bases between. This CDR3 is 10 amino acids long. This clonotype has at least ten counts. What it binds is unknown. With molecular barcodes, quantitative 5'-RACE was used to make the TCR beta libraries. TCRdb reprocessed the 5' RACE reads with MiXCR, giving one entry per CDR3 protein. The sample holds 30,000 to 45,000 distinct CDR3 sequences, about 10% seen once. The rearrangement links TRBV9 to TRBJ2-7; D unclear. Sequencing was carried out using synovial fluid, either unsorted or a sorted T cell fraction (not recorded which). The receptor's source is a male donor with ankylosing spondylitis. DNA of the CDR3: TGTGCCACCGTCCTTGACGAGCAGTACTTC. Encoded protein: CATVLDEQYF.